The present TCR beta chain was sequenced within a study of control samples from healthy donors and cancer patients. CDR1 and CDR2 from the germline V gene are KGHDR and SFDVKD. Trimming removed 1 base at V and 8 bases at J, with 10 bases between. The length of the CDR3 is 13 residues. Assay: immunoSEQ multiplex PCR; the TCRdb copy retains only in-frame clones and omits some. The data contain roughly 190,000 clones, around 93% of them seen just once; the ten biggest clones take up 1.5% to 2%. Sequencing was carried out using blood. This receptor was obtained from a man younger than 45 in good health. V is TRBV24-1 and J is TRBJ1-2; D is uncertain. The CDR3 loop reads CATSDFKARGYTF. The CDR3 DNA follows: TGTGCCACCAGTGATTTTAAGGCAAGAGGCTACACCTTC.